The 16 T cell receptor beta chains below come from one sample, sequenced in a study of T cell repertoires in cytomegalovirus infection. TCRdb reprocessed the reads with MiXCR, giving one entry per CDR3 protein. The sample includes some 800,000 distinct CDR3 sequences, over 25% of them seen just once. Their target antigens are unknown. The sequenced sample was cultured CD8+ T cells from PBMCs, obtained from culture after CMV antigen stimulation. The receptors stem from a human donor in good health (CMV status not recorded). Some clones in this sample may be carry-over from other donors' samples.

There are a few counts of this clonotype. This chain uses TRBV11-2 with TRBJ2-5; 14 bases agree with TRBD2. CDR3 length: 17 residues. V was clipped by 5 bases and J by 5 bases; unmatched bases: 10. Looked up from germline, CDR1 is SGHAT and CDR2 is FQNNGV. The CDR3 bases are TGTGCCAGCAGCCCCAGACTAGCGGGGGGGCCGGGGGAGACCCAGTACTTC. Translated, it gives CASSPRLAGGPGETQYF.

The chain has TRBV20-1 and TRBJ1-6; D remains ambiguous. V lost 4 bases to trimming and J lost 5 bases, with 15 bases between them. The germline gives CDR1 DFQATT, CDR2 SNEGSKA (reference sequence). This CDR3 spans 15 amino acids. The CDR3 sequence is CSANHWGVNNSPLHF. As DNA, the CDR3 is TGCAGTGCTAACCACTGGGGAGTGAATAATTCACCCCTCCACTTT.

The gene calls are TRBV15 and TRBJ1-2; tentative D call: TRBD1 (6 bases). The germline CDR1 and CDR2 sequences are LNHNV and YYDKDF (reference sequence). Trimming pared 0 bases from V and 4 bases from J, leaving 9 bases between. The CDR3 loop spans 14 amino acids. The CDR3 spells CATSRDLDSYGYTF. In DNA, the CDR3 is TGTGCCACCAGCAGAGATCTGGACAGCTATGGCTACACCTTC.

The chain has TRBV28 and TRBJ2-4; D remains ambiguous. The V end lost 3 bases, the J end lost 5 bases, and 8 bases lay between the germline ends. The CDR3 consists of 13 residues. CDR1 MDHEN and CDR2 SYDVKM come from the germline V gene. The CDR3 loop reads CASSFDDENIQYF. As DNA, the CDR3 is TGTGCCAGCAGTTTCGATGACGAAAACATTCAGTACTTC.

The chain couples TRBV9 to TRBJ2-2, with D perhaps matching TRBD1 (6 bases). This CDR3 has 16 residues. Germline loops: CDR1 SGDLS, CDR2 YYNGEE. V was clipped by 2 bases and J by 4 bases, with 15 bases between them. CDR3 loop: CASSVDGRGITGELFF. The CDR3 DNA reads TGTGCCAGCAGCGTTGATGGCAGGGGAATCACCGGGGAGCTGTTTTTT.

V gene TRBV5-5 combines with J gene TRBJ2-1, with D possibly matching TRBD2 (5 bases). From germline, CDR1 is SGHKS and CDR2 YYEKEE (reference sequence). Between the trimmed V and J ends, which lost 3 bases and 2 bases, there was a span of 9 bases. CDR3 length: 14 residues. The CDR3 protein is CASSWSGPYNEQFF. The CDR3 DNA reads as TGTGCCAGCAGCTGGAGCGGACCCTACAATGAGCAGTTCTTC.

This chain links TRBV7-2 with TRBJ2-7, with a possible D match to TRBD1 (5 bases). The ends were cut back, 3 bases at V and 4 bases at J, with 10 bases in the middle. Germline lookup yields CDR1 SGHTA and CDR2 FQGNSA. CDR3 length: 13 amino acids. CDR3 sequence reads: CASSLTEMYEQYV. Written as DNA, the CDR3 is TGTGCCAGCAGCTTGACAGAGATGTACGAGCAGTACGTC.

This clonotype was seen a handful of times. DNA for the CDR3: TGTGCCAGCAGTTATCGGGAGGACCAAGAGACCCAGTACTTC. Translation: CASSYREDQETQYF. This chain connects TRBV6-5 to TRBJ2-5, with 7 bases that match TRBD2. This CDR3 comprises 14 residues. The junction had 1 base not matched to a gene; V was cut back by 3 bases and J by 0 bases. Germline CDR1 reads MNHEY; CDR2 reads SVGAGI.

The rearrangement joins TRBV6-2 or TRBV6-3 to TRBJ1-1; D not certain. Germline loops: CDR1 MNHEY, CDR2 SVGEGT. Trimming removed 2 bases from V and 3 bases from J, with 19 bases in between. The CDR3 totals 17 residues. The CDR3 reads CASSYPAVYLGDTEAFF. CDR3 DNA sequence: TGTGCCAGCAGTTACCCGGCCGTTTACCTCGGAGACACTGAAGCTTTCTTT.

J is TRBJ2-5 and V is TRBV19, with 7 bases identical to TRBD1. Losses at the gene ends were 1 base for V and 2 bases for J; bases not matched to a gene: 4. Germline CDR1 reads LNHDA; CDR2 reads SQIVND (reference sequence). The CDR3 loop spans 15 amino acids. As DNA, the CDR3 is TGTGCCAGTAGTATAGGGGGACAGACACAAGAGACCCAGTACTTC. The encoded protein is CASSIGGQTQETQYF. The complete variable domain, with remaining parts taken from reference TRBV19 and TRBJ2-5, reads DGGITQSPKYLFRKEGQNVTLSCEQNLNHDAMYWYRQDPGQGLRLIYYSQIVNDFQKGDIAEGYSVSREKKESFPLTVTSAQKNPTAFYLCASSIGGQTQETQYFGPGTRLLVL.

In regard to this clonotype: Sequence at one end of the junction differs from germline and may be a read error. The CDR3 sequence is CTSSFDHRETDSNQPQHF. In DNA form, the CDR3 reads TGTACCAGTAGTTTCGACCATAGGGAAACCGATAGCAATCAGCCCCAGCATTTT. This chain joins TRBV19 and TRBJ1-5, with no clear D. The CDR3 consists of 18 residues. Germline V lookup: CDR1 LNHDA, CDR2 SQIVND (reference sequence).

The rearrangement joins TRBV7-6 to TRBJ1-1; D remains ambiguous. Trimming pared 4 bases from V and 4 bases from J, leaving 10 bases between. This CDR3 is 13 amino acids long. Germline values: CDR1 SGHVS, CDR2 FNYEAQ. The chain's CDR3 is CASSWATSTEAFF. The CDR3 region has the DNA TGTGCCAGCAGCTGGGCCACCTCCACTGAAGCTTTCTTT. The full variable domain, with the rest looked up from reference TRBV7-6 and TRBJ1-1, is GAGVSQSPRYKVTKRGQDVALRCDPISGHVSLYWYRQALGQGPEFLTYFNYEAQQDKSGLPNDRFSAERPEGSISTLTIQRTEQRDSAMYRCASSWATSTEAFFGQGTRLTVV.

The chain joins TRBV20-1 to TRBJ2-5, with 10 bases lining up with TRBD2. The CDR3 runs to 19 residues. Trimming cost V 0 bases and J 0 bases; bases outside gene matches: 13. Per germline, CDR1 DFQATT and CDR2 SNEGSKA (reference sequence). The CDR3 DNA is TGCAGTGCTAGAGAGGGGGCACTAGCGGGGTCCTCGTACCAAGAGACCCAGTACTTC. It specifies CSAREGALAGSSYQETQYF.

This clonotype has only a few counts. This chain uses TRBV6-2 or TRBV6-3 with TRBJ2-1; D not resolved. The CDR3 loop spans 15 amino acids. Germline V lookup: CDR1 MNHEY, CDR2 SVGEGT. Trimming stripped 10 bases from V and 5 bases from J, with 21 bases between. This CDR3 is CATRSGVGADNEQFF. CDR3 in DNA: TGTGCCACCCGATCGGGTGTGGGCGCGGACAATGAGCAGTTCTTC.

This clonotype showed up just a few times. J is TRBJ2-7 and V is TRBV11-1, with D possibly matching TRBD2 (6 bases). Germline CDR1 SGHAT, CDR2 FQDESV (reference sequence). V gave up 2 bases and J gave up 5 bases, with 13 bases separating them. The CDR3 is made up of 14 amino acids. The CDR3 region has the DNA TGTGCCAGCAGCTTAAACGGGGGTCAACACGAGCAGTACGTC. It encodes CASSLNGGQHEQYV.

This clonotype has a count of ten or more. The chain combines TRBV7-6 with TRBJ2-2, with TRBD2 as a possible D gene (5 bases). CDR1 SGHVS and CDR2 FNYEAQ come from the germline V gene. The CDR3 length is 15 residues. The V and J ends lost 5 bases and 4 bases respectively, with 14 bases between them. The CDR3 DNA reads TGTGCCAGCAGCCCGAGGGCGGTGCCCACCGGGGAGCTGTTTTTT. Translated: CASSPRAVPTGELFF.